This entry lists 21 T cell receptor beta chains sequenced from one sample in a study of T cells in narcolepsy. The repertoire was sequenced with immunoSEQ multiplex PCR; TCRdb's copy has only in-frame clones and lacks some. The sample has roughly 34,000 clones; 84% are singletons. Material: CD45RA- memory CD4+ T cells from PBMCs. These receptors were obtained from a human donor with narcolepsy.

This clone was seen more than once but under ten times. CDR3 loop: CAWRPVPGKIYEQYF. The CDR3, as DNA: TGTGCCTGGAGGCCCGTACCGGGTAAGATCTACGAGCAGTACTTC. V and J are TRBV30 and TRBJ2-7; the D is unclear. The CDR3 totals 15 residues. V was shortened by 3 bases and J by 3 bases, with 18 bases between the two germline ends. Germline CDR1 reads GTSNPN; CDR2 reads SVGIG (reference sequence).

This clone was seen just once. The chain employs TRBV30 and TRBJ1-2, with 7 positions matching TRBD1. The CDR3 loop spans 13 amino acids. The ends lost 2 bases at V and 7 bases at J; junction bases unmatched: 7. Germline assignment: CDR1 GTSNPN and CDR2 SVGIG (reference sequence). The CDR3 reads CAWSPRAGGGYTF. The CDR3 DNA reads TGTGCCTGGAGTCCCCGGGCAGGGGGTGGCTACACCTTC.

The chain links TRBV7-2 to TRBJ1-2; weak D call: TRBD1 (5 bases). Trimming cost V 6 bases and J 3 bases, with 8 bases left between them. Germline CDR1 SGHTA, CDR2 FQGNSA. This CDR3 spans 12 amino acids. The CDR3 DNA reads as TGTGCCAGCAGTAAGACAGACTATGGCTACACCTTC. Its translation: CASSKTDYGYTF.

The CDR3 sequence: CASSPREFTDTQYF. The CDR3 DNA follows: TGTGCCAGCAGCCCCCGCGAGTTCACAGATACGCAGTATTTT. The V gene is TRBV5-8, the J gene TRBJ2-3; D is undetermined. Trimming pared 4 bases from V and 2 bases from J, leaving 11 bases between. Germline lookup yields CDR1 SGHTS and CDR2 YDEGEE. This CDR3 has 14 amino acids. Full variable domain (missing parts from reference TRBV5-8 and TRBJ2-3): EAGVTQSPTHLIKTRGQQATLRCSPISGHTSVYWYQQALGLGLQFLLWYDEGEERNRGNFPPRFSGRQFPNYSSELNVNALELEDSALYLCASSPREFTDTQYFGPGTRLTVL.

This rearrangement joins TRBV19 to TRBJ2-2; D might be TRBD1 or TRBD2, each matching 6 bases. Between the trimmed V and J ends, which lost 6 bases and 3 bases, there was a span of 20 bases. The germline V gene has CDR1 LNHDA and CDR2 SQIVND (reference sequence). The CDR3 sequence is 17 residues long. The CDR3 here is CASSDAGHFAHTGELFF. The DNA of the CDR3 is TGTGCCAGTAGCGACGCGGGACACTTTGCCCACACCGGGGAGCTGTTTTTT.

The rearrangement links TRBV9 to TRBJ2-1; 8 nucleotides match TRBD2. The CDR3 covers 15 residues. CDR1 SGDLS and CDR2 YYNGEE come from the germline V gene. The trim removed 0 bases at V and 3 bases at J, leaving 2 bases unmatched. Written as DNA, the CDR3 is TGTGCCAGCAGCGTAGGGAGCGGGGGCTACAATGAGCAGTTCTTC. Amino acids: CASSVGSGGYNEQFF.

J is TRBJ2-3 and V is TRBV9, with a possible D match to TRBD2 (7 bases). Between the trimmed V and J ends, which lost 0 bases and 1 base, there was a span of 12 bases. The CDR3 covers 16 residues. The germline V gene encodes CDR1 SGDLS and CDR2 YYNGEE. CDR3 protein: CASSVGGGPRTDTQYF. DNA of the CDR3: TGTGCCAGCAGCGTAGGCGGGGGCCCCCGCACAGATACGCAGTATTTT.

The chain couples TRBV9 to TRBJ2-7; D ambiguous. With 6 bases removed from V and 4 bases from J, the gap between germline ends came to 20 bases. Germline lookup yields CDR1 SGDLS and CDR2 YYNGEE. This CDR3 has 15 residues. Here the CDR3 reads CASIDDSPDMYEQYV. The DNA of the CDR3 is TGTGCCAGCATCGACGATTCCCCGGATATGTACGAGCAGTACGTC.

The chain employs TRBV9 and TRBJ2-7; 7 bases match TRBD1. V lost 7 bases, J lost 4 bases, and 11 bases stayed unmatched. CDR1 SGDLS and CDR2 YYNGEE come from the germline V gene. The CDR3 sequence is 14 residues long. The CDR3 sequence is CASATGVIAYEQYF. The CDR3 DNA sequence: TGTGCCAGCGCCACAGGGGTCATAGCGTACGAGCAGTACTTC.

J is TRBJ1-4 and V is TRBV10-3; 9 bases are a match to TRBD1. The CDR3 contains 14 residues. V lost 5 bases to trimming and J lost 7 bases; unmatched junction nucleotides: 5. Germline V gene sequence: CDR1 ENHRY, CDR2 SYGVKD. CDR3 sequence (DNA): TGTGCCATCAGTTCCGGGACAGGGACTGAAAAACTGTTTTTT. Translation gives CAISSGTGTEKLFF.

This clone was recorded once. This rearrangement joins TRBV18 to TRBJ2-1; TRBD2 agrees at 7 bases. The CDR3 is 15 amino acids. From germline, CDR1 is KGHSH and CDR2 LQKENI. V gave up 3 bases and J gave up 7 bases; unmatched junction bases: 9. The CDR3: CASSPRRSGENEQFF. CDR3 DNA: TGTGCCAGCTCACCCCGACGGAGCGGGGAGAATGAGCAGTTCTTC. Full variable domain (missing parts from reference TRBV18 and TRBJ2-1): NAGVMQNPRHLVRRRGQEARLRCSPMKGHSHVYWYRQLPEEGLKFMVYLQKENIIDESGMPKERFSAEFPKEGPSILRIQQVVRGDSAAYFCASSPRRSGENEQFFGPGTRLTVL.

The genes are TRBV19 and TRBJ2-7; D possibly corresponds to TRBD2 (6 bases). Germline V gene data show CDR1 as LNHDA and CDR2 as SQIVND (reference sequence). The CDR3 loop spans 15 amino acids. V was clipped by 5 bases and J by 0 bases, with 14 bases between them. DNA of the CDR3: TGTGCCAGTAGTCCGCGGGGAGTTAGCTCCTACGAGCAGTACTTC. Amino acid sequence: CASSPRGVSSYEQYF.

This clone was detected once. V gene TRBV7-2 combines with J gene TRBJ1-2; D is unclear. With 10 bases removed from V and 4 bases from J, the gap between germline ends came to 22 bases. CDR1 is SGHTA and CDR2 is FQGNSA in the germline V gene. This CDR3 spans 15 amino acids. Here the CDR3 reads CATKLGSRTPYGYTF. CDR3 DNA: TGTGCCACAAAGCTGGGCAGCCGAACCCCCTATGGCTACACCTTC.

This clone has a handful of counts. The V gene is TRBV6-6, the J gene TRBJ1-3; 8 bases line up with TRBD1. This CDR3 is built from 16 residues. With V trimmed by 4 bases and J by 0 bases, 5 bases remained unmatched. The germline CDR1 and CDR2 sequences are MNHNY and SVGAGI (reference sequence). This chain's CDR3 is CASSFNRGSSGNTIYF. CDR3 DNA: TGTGCCAGCAGTTTCAACAGGGGGAGCTCTGGAAACACCATATATTTT.

This clone was counted a few times. The chain couples TRBV6-6 to TRBJ2-1; D may be TRBD2 (6 bases). This CDR3 comprises 14 residues. The germline CDR1 and CDR2 sequences are MNHNY and SVGAGI (reference sequence). The V gene lost 9 bases and the J gene lost 3 bases, with 15 bases spanning the gap. CDR3 bases: TGTGCCAGTCGCACCGGGGGTGGCTACAATGAGCAGTTCTTC. This translates into CASRTGGGYNEQFF.

The chain couples TRBV19 to TRBJ1-3, with 12 bases identical to TRBD1. This CDR3 has 17 amino acids. The J segment lost 4 bases and the V segment lost 9 bases, leaving 13 bases of the junction unmatched. Germline values: CDR1 LNHDA, CDR2 SQIVND (reference sequence). The CDR3 sequence: CASNYGTGGLSGNTIYF. The CDR3 region has the DNA TGTGCCAGCAACTATGGGACAGGGGGCTTGTCCGGAAACACCATATATTTT.

V is TRBV2 and J is TRBJ2-2; 10 bases match TRBD1. CDR3 length equals 14 residues. V shed 4 bases, J shed 5 bases, and the junction held 1 base outside the gene matches. CDR1 and CDR2 from the germline V gene are SNHLY and FYNNEI. CDR3 DNA: TGTGCCAGCAGTGGACAGGGGGCGACCGGGGAGCTGTTTTTT. Translated, it gives CASSGQGATGELFF.

The chain links TRBV29-1 to TRBJ1-3; TRBD1 aligns across 7 bases. This CDR3 spans 14 amino acids. The germline gives CDR1 SQVTM, CDR2 ANQGSEA. Trimming cost V 4 bases and J 6 bases; bases outside gene matches: 9. The CDR3 sequence is CSVARGTDLNTIYF. The CDR3 bases are TGCAGCGTTGCCAGGGGGACAGACTTAAACACCATATATTTT.

The rearrangement links TRBV9 to TRBJ1-1, with unresolved D. V dropped 0 bases and J dropped 4 bases, with 10 bases sitting between them. This CDR3 spans 14 amino acids. CDR1 and CDR2 (germline): SGDLS, YYNGEE. The CDR3 sequence: CASSVGRATTEAFF. The CDR3 bases are TGTGCCAGCAGCGTAGGGCGGGCGACCACTGAAGCTTTCTTT.

This clone was observed a few times. The chain uses TRBV28 and TRBJ1-5; D is uncertain. V lost 6 bases to trimming and J lost 2 bases, with 5 bases between them. Looked up from germline, CDR1 is MDHEN and CDR2 is SYDVKM. This CDR3 has 12 residues. The CDR3 protein is CASRSGNQPQHF. The CDR3 coding sequence is TGTGCCAGCAGGTCGGGCAATCAGCCCCAGCATTTT.

This rearrangement joins TRBV19 to TRBJ2-5, with 10 nucleotides matching TRBD2. With 5 bases clipped from V and 5 bases from J, the junction kept 8 bases outside the gene matches. Germline loops: CDR1 LNHDA, CDR2 SQIVND (reference sequence). The CDR3 has 15 amino acids. CDR3 nucleotides: TGTGCCAGTAGTGTCGGGACTAGCGTTCGGGAGACCCAGTACTTC. It specifies CASSVGTSVRETQYF.